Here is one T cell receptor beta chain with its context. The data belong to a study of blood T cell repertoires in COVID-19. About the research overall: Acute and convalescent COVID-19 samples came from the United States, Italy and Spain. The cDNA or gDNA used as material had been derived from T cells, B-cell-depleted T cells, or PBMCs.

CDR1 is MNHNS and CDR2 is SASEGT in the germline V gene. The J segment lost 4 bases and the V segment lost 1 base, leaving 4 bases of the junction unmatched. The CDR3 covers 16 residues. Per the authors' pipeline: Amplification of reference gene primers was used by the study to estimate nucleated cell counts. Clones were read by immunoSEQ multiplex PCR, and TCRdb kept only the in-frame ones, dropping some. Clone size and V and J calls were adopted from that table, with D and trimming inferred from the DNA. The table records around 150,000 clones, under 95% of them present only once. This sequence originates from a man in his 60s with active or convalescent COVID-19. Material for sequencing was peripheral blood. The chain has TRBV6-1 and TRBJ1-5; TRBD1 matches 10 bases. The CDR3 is CASSEVRTGGNQPQHF. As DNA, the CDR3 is TGTGCCAGCAGTGAAGTAAGGACAGGGGGGAATCAGCCCCAGCATTTT.